This T cell receptor beta chain originates from a study of CD8 T cells in ankylosing spondylitis (dated by TCRdb to about 2017). For the wider study: The study profiled T cell receptor beta repertoires in healthy donors and ankylosing spondylitis patients to find disease-linked TCR variants. The full study cohort was made up of 25 to 30 ankylosing spondylitis patients and some 100 healthy donors. Samples of peripheral blood were taken, and for ankylosing spondylitis patients, synovial fluid was collected as well.

Sequenced using an Illumina HiSeq 2500. TCR beta libraries were prepared by quantitative 5'-RACE with molecular barcodes. For the original study's pipeline: A new computational method, built on a probabilistic model of VDJ rearrangement, was used to identify disease-linked TCR variants. The public reads were quality trimmed at Q25 with fastp and then assembled into clones with MiXCR by TCRdb, keeping productive beta chains. CDR3 protein sequences are deduplicated, and each keeps its most common genes and DNA. Clone size and V and J calls follow TCRdb, not the original study. This sample comprises over 30,000 distinct CDR3 sequences, roughly 9.6% of them detected only once. About 19% of the sample is taken by the ten largest. Synovial fluid samples were matched to blood samples from the same ankylosing spondylitis patients. This clonotype was recorded at least ten times. The antigen it binds to is not known. Nothing much larger sits one base from this clone, and base qualities are not available.

On the study overall, not on this receptor specifically: Blood from ankylosing spondylitis patients appeared to be characterized by a TCR beta motif made up of about 8 highly homologous amino acid variants. The disease-linked clones were reported as significantly enriched in matched synovial fluid samples from ankylosing spondylitis patients. Some motif variants were previously reported in synovial fluid and blood of reactive arthritis patients, suggesting common disease-initiation mechanisms. The disease-linked clones showed a CD8+ phenotype and occurred at relatively low frequencies in peripheral blood.

The sequence was collected from a male donor with ankylosing spondylitis. Material: synovial fluid, either unsorted or a sorted T cell fraction (not recorded which).

The CDR3 has the sequence CSVETLVLAGGLYNEQFF. At the DNA level, the sequence is TGCAGCGTTGAAACGCTGGTGCTAGCGGGAGGTCTGTACAATGAGCAGTTCTTC. The chain was built from TRBV29-1 and TRBJ2-1, with 11 bases aligning to TRBD2. CDR1 SQVTM and CDR2 ANQGSEA were looked up in the germline V gene. Measured from the cysteine to the phenylalanine, the CDR3 is 18 residues long. Solely the CDR3 DNA is kept, with 54 bases framed from the first base. From V the trimming removes 2 bases and from J it removes 4 bases, while the gene matches leave 13 bases of the junction unaccounted for.